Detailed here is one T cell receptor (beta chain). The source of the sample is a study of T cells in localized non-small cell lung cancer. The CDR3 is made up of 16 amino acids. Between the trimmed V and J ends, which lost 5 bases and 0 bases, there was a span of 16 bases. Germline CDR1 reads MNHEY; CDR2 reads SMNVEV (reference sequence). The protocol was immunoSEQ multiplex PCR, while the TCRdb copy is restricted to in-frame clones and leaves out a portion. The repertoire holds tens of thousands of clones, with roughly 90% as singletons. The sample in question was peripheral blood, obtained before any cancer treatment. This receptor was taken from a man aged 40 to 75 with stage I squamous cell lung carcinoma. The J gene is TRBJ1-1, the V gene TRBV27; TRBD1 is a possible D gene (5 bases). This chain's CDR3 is CASSPSAGPMNTEAFF. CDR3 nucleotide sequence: TGTGCCAGCAGTCCATCTGCGGGACCTATGAACACTGAAGCTTTCTTT.